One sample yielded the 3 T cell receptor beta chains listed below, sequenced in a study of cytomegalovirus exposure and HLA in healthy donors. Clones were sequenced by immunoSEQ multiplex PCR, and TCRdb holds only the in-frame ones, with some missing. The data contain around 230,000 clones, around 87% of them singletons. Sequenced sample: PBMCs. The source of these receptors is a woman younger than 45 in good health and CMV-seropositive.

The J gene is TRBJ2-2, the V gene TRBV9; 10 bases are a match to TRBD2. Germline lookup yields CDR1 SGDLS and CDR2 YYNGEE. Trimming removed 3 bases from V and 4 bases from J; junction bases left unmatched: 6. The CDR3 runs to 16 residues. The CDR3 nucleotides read TGTGCCAGCAGCGGAGCGGGAGGGCCCGGCACCGGGGAGCTGTTTTTT. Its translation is CASSGAGGPGTGELFF. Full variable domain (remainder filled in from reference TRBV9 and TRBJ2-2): DSGVTQTPKHLITATGQRVTLRCSPRSGDLSVYWYQQSLDQGLQFLIQYYNGEERAKGNILERFSAQQFPDLHSELNLSSLELGDSALYFCASSGAGGPGTGELFFGEGSRLTVL.

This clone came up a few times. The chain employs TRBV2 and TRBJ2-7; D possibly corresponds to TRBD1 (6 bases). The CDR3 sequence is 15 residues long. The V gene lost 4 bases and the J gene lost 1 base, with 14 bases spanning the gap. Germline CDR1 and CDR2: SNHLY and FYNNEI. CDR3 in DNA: TGTGCCAGCAGTGCCGACAGGCCCGTATCCTACGAGCAGTACTTC. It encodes CASSADRPVSYEQYF.

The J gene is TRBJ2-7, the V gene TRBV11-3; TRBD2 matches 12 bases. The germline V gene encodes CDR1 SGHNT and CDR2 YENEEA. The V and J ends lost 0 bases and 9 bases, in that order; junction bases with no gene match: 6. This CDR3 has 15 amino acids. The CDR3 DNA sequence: TGTGCCAGCAGCTTAGATCTAGCGGGAGGGCGGCGGCAGTACTTC. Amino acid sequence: CASSLDLAGGRRQYF.